One sample yielded the 12 T cell receptor beta chains listed below, sequenced in a study of long-term antiretroviral therapy in people with HIV. The authors ran the immunoSEQ assay, v3.0, at survey level. Libraries were prepared by immunoSEQ multiplex PCR; TCRdb keeps only in-frame clonotypes and omits some of them. The sample has 15,000 to 20,000 clones, about four fifths seen once; the top ten hold around 6.6%. The sample here was unsorted PBMCs, taken at the start of antiretroviral therapy, before treatment. The receptors come from a man in his late teens or twenties with HIV.

The V and J genes are TRBV7-2 and TRBJ2-7; D perhaps matches TRBD1 (5 bases). The germline V and J ends were trimmed by 5 bases and 0 bases, with 11 bases remaining between them. The CDR3 is 14 amino acids. Per the germline V gene, CDR1 is SGHTA and CDR2 is FQGNSA. The CDR3 region is CASSPGSNSYEQYF. The CDR3 DNA follows: TGTGCCAGCAGCCCAGGGTCCAACTCCTACGAGCAGTACTTC. Full variable domain (outside the CDR3, taken from reference TRBV7-2 and TRBJ2-7): GAGVSQSPSNKVTEKGKDVELRCDPISGHTALYWYRQSLGQGLEFLIYFQGNSAPDKSGLPSDRFSAERTGGSVSTLTIQRTQQEDSAVYLCASSPGSNSYEQYFGPGTRLTVT.

The chain has TRBV30 and TRBJ1-4; possible D gene TRBD1, 5 bases. V was trimmed by 0 bases and J by 7 bases, leaving 12 bases between them. This CDR3 spans 14 amino acids. The germline V gene encodes CDR1 GTSNPN and CDR2 SVGIG (reference sequence). The CDR3: CAWSVPGSAEKLFF. CDR3 nucleotides: TGTGCCTGGAGTGTACCAGGGTCGGCTGAAAAACTGTTTTTT.

V gene TRBV2 combines with J gene TRBJ1-1; D uncertain. This CDR3 is 13 amino acids long. Germline CDR1 SNHLY, CDR2 FYNNEI. V dropped 6 bases and J dropped 4 bases, with 12 bases sitting between them. CDR3: CASRFKRTTEAFF. The CDR3 DNA sequence: TGTGCCAGCAGATTTAAAAGGACCACTGAAGCTTTCTTT.

This clone is medium-sized. The chain recombines TRBV19 with TRBJ2-5, with a possible D match to TRBD2 (6 bases). The CDR3 covers 15 residues. Germline V CDR1 and CDR2: LNHDA, SQIVND (reference sequence). V gave up 3 bases and J gave up 5 bases, with 16 bases separating them. DNA for the CDR3: TGTGCCAGTAGTATTGGGTATGAGGGGAGGGAGACCCAGTACTTC. Protein sequence: CASSIGYEGRETQYF.

This clone was counted only a few times. V and J are TRBV7-9 and TRBJ2-7; D possibly matches TRBD1 or TRBD2 (5 bases each). The CDR3 extends over 14 amino acids. The V end was cut by 6 bases, the J end by 7 bases, with 19 bases between. The V gene's germline CDR1 is SEHNR and CDR2 FQNEAQ (reference sequence). The CDR3 DNA is TGTGCCAGCAGTCCCGGGACCCACTCAGGGGAGCAGTACTTC. Translated, it gives CASSPGTHSGEQYF.

This clone was observed a single time. This chain joins TRBV7-9 and TRBJ1-1; D is perhaps TRBD1 (5 bases). The CDR3 sequence is 17 residues long. V was clipped by 5 bases and J by 6 bases, with 25 bases between them. Germline loops: CDR1 SEHNR, CDR2 FQNEAQ (reference sequence). CDR3 region: CASSPTLPRGFVPEAFF. In nucleotides, the CDR3 is TGTGCCAGCAGCCCTACTCTTCCGCGGGGGTTTGTCCCTGAAGCTTTCTTT.

About this clone: One junction end does not reproduce the germline sequence, and a read error may be involved. The chain recombines TRBV5-4 with TRBJ2-2; TRBD2 is a possible D gene (5 bases). Germline V gene sequence: CDR1 SGHNT, CDR2 YYREEE (reference sequence). CDR3 length: 15 amino acids. CDR3 residues: CASSLGAGYTGEPFF. Here the CDR3 DNA reads TGTGCCAGCAGCTTGGGGGCTGGTTACACCGGGGAGCCGTTTTTT. The complete variable domain, with remaining parts taken from reference TRBV5-4 and TRBJ2-2, reads ETGVTQSPTHLIKTRGQQVTLRCSSQSGHNTVSWYQQALGQGPQFIFQYYREEENGRGNFPPRFSGLQFPNYSSELNVNALELDDSALYLCASSLGAGYTGEPFFGEGSRLTVL.

This clone was seen only a few times. The chain joins TRBV5-8 to TRBJ1-5; 7 bases align to TRBD1. The germline V gene has CDR1 SGHTS and CDR2 YDEGEE. CDR3 length: 15 residues. The J segment lost 2 bases and the V segment lost 6 bases, leaving 8 bases of the junction unmatched. The chain's CDR3 is CASITAGTGNQPQHF. The CDR3 coding sequence is TGTGCCAGCATCACCGCCGGGACAGGCAATCAGCCCCAGCATTTT.

By share, this clone counts as medium-sized. The identical CDR3 is also encoded by other nucleotide sequences in the sample. The chain uses TRBV27 and TRBJ2-7; TRBD2 is a possible D gene (5 bases). Deletions cut 2 bases from V and 0 bases from J, with 8 bases between. Germline CDR1 and CDR2: MNHEY and SMNVEV (reference sequence). The CDR3 covers 14 residues. The CDR3 nucleotides read TGTGCCAGCAGTTTAAGCGGATCCTCCTACGAGCAGTACTTC. This codes for CASSLSGSSYEQYF.

The chain employs TRBV11-2 and TRBJ2-1, with TRBD2 identical over 9 bases. The CDR3 loop spans 14 amino acids. V lost 5 bases and J lost 6; bases outside the gene matches: 5. CDR1 SGHAT and CDR2 FQNNGV come from the germline V gene. CDR3 nucleotide sequence: TGTGCCAGCAGCCTAAGACTAGCGGCCAATGAGCAGTTCTTC. Amino acids: CASSLRLAANEQFF. The entire variable domain, with the rest obtained from reference TRBV11-2 and TRBJ2-1, is as follows: EAGVAQSPRYKIIEKRQSVAFWCNPISGHATLYWYQQILGQGPKLLIQFQNNGVVDDSQLPKDRFSAERLKGVDSTLKIQPAKLEDSAVYLCASSLRLAANEQFFGPGTRLTVL.

The genes are TRBV5-4 and TRBJ1-5; D might be TRBD1 (5 bases). Germline V gene data show CDR1 as SGHNT and CDR2 as YYREEE (reference sequence). Trimming shortened V by 0 bases and J by 4 bases, and 8 bases separated the two germline ends. The CDR3 has 14 residues. CDR3 protein: CASSLGGSNQPQHF. The CDR3, as DNA: TGTGCCAGCAGCTTGGGGGGCTCAAATCAGCCCCAGCATTTT.

The CDR3 reads CASSFSGLAGQETQYF. CDR3 DNA: TGTGCCAGCAGCTTTTCCGGACTAGCGGGTCAAGAGACCCAGTACTTC. The rearrangement uses TRBV7-9 and TRBJ2-5, with 11 bases that match TRBD2. There are 16 residues in the CDR3. Per germline, CDR1 SEHNR and CDR2 FQNEAQ (reference sequence). With 3 bases clipped from V and 2 bases from J, the junction kept 5 bases outside the gene matches.